A selection of T cell receptor beta chains follows, all from one sample in a study of post-analysis software for immune sequencing data. TCRdb redid the calling of the PCR reads with MiXCR, one entry per CDR3 protein. The sample yields approximately 730,000 distinct CDR3 sequences, around 42% seen once. The sequenced sample consisted of blood. All receptors derive from a girl aged 5 to 17 with multiple sclerosis. The CDR3 runs from the conserved cysteine through the conserved F or W. A D gene is named only where the DNA matches it firmly. Clone size is given for some rows only: seen once, a few or many times, or a class if the clone is expanded.

.	TRBD1	TRBV4-3	TRBJ1-2	TGCGCCAGCAGCCAAGCGGGACAGGGAGGGTATGGCTACACCTTC	CASSQAGQGGYGYTF
.	TRBD2	TRBV3-1	TRBJ2-1	TGTGCCAGCAGCCCCGTACTAGCGGGACTCCGCAATGAGCAGTTCTTC	CASSPVLAGLRNEQFF
.	.	TRBV28	TRBJ2-5	TGTGCCAGCAGTTTGTTGGGGGGCGCGTTCTATCAACAGTACTTC	CASSLLGGAFYQQYF
.	TRBD1	TRBV6-5	TRBJ1-5	TGTGCCAGCAGTTTGGCAGGGGGGGCTCATCAGCCCCAGCATTTT	CASSLAGGAHQPQHF
few	.	TRBV5-6	TRBJ1-4	TGTGCCAGCAGCGGGGGCTCGGAAAAACTGTTTTTT	CASSGGSEKLFF
.	.	TRBV11-2	TRBJ1-2	TGTGCCAGCAGCTTATCCGACGGGACCTATGGCTACACCTTC	CASSLSDGTYGYTF
.	TRBD2	TRBV20-1	TRBJ2-1	TGCAGTGCTATAACTAGCGGGAGGCAGTACAATGAGCAGTTCTTC	CSAITSGRQYNEQFF
.	.	TRBV7-8	TRBJ2-7	TGTGCCAGCAGCCCAGGGGCAGATTTCTCCTACGAGCAGTACTTC	CASSPGADFSYEQYF
.	TRBD2	TRBV2	TRBJ2-7	TGTGCCAGCACCCCTAGCGGGAGGGCCATCTACGAGCAGTACTTC	CASTPSGRAIYEQYF
.	TRBD2	TRBV5-1	TRBJ2-5	TGCGCCAGCAGCCCGCGGGAGGTGGCAGAGACCCAGTACTTC	CASSPREVAETQYF
few	.	TRBV7-2	TRBJ2-7	TGTGCCAGCAGCCCTCGGGAGATGAGCTCCTACGAGCAGTACTTC	CASSPREMSSYEQYF
.	.	TRBV5-1	TRBJ2-1	TGCGCCAGCAGCTTGGAAGACGGAGGAGTCAATGAGCAGTTCTTC	CASSLEDGGVNEQFF
.	TRBD1	TRBV6-5	TRBJ2-7	TGTGCCAGTAGTCGGGGGACAGGGTACTTCTACGAGCAGTACTTC	CASSRGTGYFYEQYF
.	.	TRBV28	TRBJ2-3	TGTGCCAGCAGAGGACAAAACACAGATACGCAGTATTTT	CASRGQNTDTQYF